These 4 T cell receptor beta chains came from one sample sequenced in a study of regulatory and conventional T cells in RAG deficiency. Generated by immunoSEQ multiplex PCR, the TCRdb table keeps only in-frame clones and is missing some. The profile shows around 37,000 clones, approximately 91% of them singletons. These same records also appear under a second study, on regulatory T cells. That report notes: The primer mix had 52 TRBV and 13 TRBJ primers.

Sequenced input: CD8+ T cells sorted from blood. These receptors came from a human donor in good health.

This rearrangement joins TRBV5-4 to TRBJ2-7; D perhaps matches TRBD1 (6 bases). V lost 3 bases and J lost 3, with 10 bases in between. The CDR3 covers 13 residues. Germline V gives CDR1 SGHNT, CDR2 YYREEE (reference sequence). This CDR3 reads CASSSKQGYEQYF. The CDR3, as DNA: TGTGCCAGCAGCTCGAAACAGGGCTACGAGCAGTACTTC.

The chain has TRBV2 and TRBJ1-1, with D perhaps TRBD1 (5 bases). The CDR3 loop spans 13 amino acids. CDR1 and CDR2 from the germline V gene are SNHLY and FYNNEI. Trimming cost V 9 bases and J 0 bases, with 11 bases left between them. The DNA of the CDR3 is TGTGCCAGATCGGGACGAATGAACACTGAAGCTTTCTTT. It encodes CARSGRMNTEAFF.

The chain links TRBV5-5 to TRBJ1-5, with D possibly TRBD1 on 5 matching bases. Trimming removed 7 bases at V and 0 bases at J, with 14 bases between. Germline loops: CDR1 SGHKS, CDR2 YYEKEE (reference sequence). The CDR3 contains 15 residues. The CDR3 loop reads CASSQGHNSNQPQHF. CDR3 DNA sequence: TGTGCCAGCTCCCAGGGCCACAATAGCAATCAGCCCCAGCATTTT.

The V and J genes are TRBV5-1 and TRBJ2-7, with D unclear. The ends were cut back, 0 bases at V and 3 bases at J, with 7 bases in the middle. The CDR3 has 13 residues. The germline gives CDR1 SGHRS, CDR2 YFSETQ. In DNA, the CDR3 is TGCGCCAGCAGCTTGGACTGGGTCTACGAGCAGTACTTC. Encoded protein: CASSLDWVYEQYF.